This T cell receptor beta chain was found in a study of blood T cell repertoires in COVID-19. Overall study: There were acute and convalescent COVID-19 samples, and they came from the United States, Italy and Spain. PBMCs, B-cell-depleted T cells, or T cells provided the cDNA or gDNA that made up the material.

V was clipped by 5 bases and J by 8 bases, with 21 bases between them. CDR1 and CDR2 (germline): MGHRA, YSYEKL. The CDR3 spans 15 residues. As handled by the study authors: Estimation of nucleated cell counts was performed using reference gene primer amplification. Sequenced by immunoSEQ multiplex PCR; TCRdb stores in-frame clones only, minus some. V, J and clone size are taken as reported in that table, and D and trimming were inferred from the DNA itself. The sample has around 95,000 clones; 90% are singletons. The clonotype comes from a man between 50 and 59 years old with acute or convalescent COVID-19. The sequenced sample consisted of peripheral blood. The rearrangement joins TRBV4-1 to TRBJ1-1; D uncertain. DNA for the CDR3: TGCGCCAGCAGCTATGGTACTCAAGGAACGGGGGAAGCTTTCTTT. Translation: CASSYGTQGTGEAFF.